These T cell receptor beta chains were read from a single sample in a study of T cells after yellow fever vaccination. TCRdb re-called the 5' RACE reads with MiXCR, one entry per CDR3 protein. Counted here are under 70,000 distinct CDR3 sequences, 7.1% occurring once; the ten biggest clones make up around 44%. The source was CD8+ T cells sorted from PBMCs, collected on the day of the first yellow fever vaccination. These receptors all come from a man aged 18 to 30 who received the YFV17D yellow fever vaccine. CDR3s include the opening cysteine and the closing phenylalanine or tryptophan. A D gene is named only where the DNA matches it firmly. Expanded clones get a size class; other rows say once, few or many, or leave the size out.

d_call	v_call	clone_size	j_call	cdr3_aa	cdr3_nt
-	TRBV12-3/TRBV12-4	few	TRBJ1-2	CASSLEGYGYTF	TGTGCCAGCAGTTTAGAAGGCTATGGCTACACCTTC
-	TRBV4-3	few	TRBJ2-5	CASSQDRASSETQYF	TGCGCCAGCAGCCAAGATCGGGCCAGTTCGGAGACCCAGTACTTC
TRBD2	TRBV13	-	TRBJ2-7	CASSLRGGPYEQYF	TGTGCCAGCAGCTTACGGGGGGGACCCTACGAGCAGTACTTC
-	TRBV9	-	TRBJ1-4	CASSPEGFGEATNEKLFF	TGTGCCAGCAGCCCAGAGGGGTTCGGGGAAGCAACTAATGAAAAACTGTTTTTT
-	TRBV27	many	TRBJ1-1	CASSLSVFVDTEAFF	TGTGCCAGCAGTTTATCGGTTTTTGTCGACACTGAAGCTTTCTTT
TRBD2	TRBV27	-	TRBJ2-5	CASSLAPGLAGRQETQYF	TGTGCCAGCAGTTTGGCCCCCGGACTAGCGGGGCGCCAAGAGACCCAGTACTTC
TRBD2	TRBV11-2	few	TRBJ2-3	CASRRSGGTTDTQYF	TGTGCCAGCAGACGGAGCGGGGGGACCACAGATACGCAGTATTTT
TRBD2	TRBV12-3/TRBV12-4	many	TRBJ2-3	CASSLGAGVYDTQYF	TGTGCCAGCAGTTTAGGGGCGGGAGTATACGATACGCAGTATTTT
TRBD2	TRBV7-2	many	TRBJ2-7	CASSPLAGAAEQYF	TGTGCCAGCAGCCCATTAGCGGGGGCCGCGGAGCAGTACTTC
TRBD2	TRBV5-1	few	TRBJ2-1	CASSSSYGGAGAYNEQFF	TGCGCCAGCAGCTCGTCTTACGGGGGAGCGGGGGCATACAATGAGCAGTTCTTC
-	TRBV5-5	-	TRBJ1-1	CASSGWYLGGDMNTEAFF	TGTGCCAGCAGCGGGTGGTATCTGGGGGGCGATATGAACACTGAAGCTTTCTTT
TRBD1	TRBV7-9	many	TRBJ2-7	CASSPPTGYEQYF	TGTGCCAGCAGCCCACCGACAGGGTACGAGCAGTACTTC
-	TRBV5-1	many	TRBJ2-1	CASSLVYSDEQFF	TGCGCCAGCAGCTTGGTTTATTCGGATGAGCAGTTCTTC
-	TRBV4-2	many	TRBJ1-1	CASSDLQGEAFF	TGTGCCAGCAGCGATTTACAGGGAGAAGCTTTCTTT
TRBD2	TRBV7-9	few	TRBJ2-1	CASSHRLAGNNEQFF	TGTGCCAGCAGCCACCGACTAGCAGGGAACAATGAGCAGTTCTTC
-	TRBV4-1	many	TRBJ2-7	CASSPGTHYEQYF	TGCGCCAGCAGCCCCGGGACTCACTACGAGCAGTACTTC
-	TRBV6-5	few	TRBJ2-5	CASSYFQGGETQYF	TGTGCCAGCAGTTACTTTCAGGGCGGGGAGACCCAGTACTTC
-	TRBV7-6	many	TRBJ1-1	CASSLGEVAGNTEAFF	TGTGCCAGCAGCTTGGGTGAAGTGGCGGGGAACACTGAAGCTTTCTTT
-	TRBV30	-	TRBJ2-5	CACKCPETQYF	TGTGCCTGTAAATGCCCCGAGACCCAGTACTTC
TRBD2	TRBV6-5	few	TRBJ2-2	CASRPSGSTGELFF	TGTGCCAGCAGACCCAGCGGGAGCACCGGGGAGCTGTTTTTT
TRBD1	TRBV4-2	-	TRBJ2-7	CASPRDRYYEQYF	TGTGCCAGCCCCCGGGACAGGTACTACGAGCAGTACTTC
TRBD1	TRBV4-2	few	TRBJ2-7	CASSQEGTGGIYEQYF	TGTGCCAGCAGCCAAGAGGGGACAGGGGGAATCTACGAGCAGTACTTC
-	TRBV12-3/TRBV12-4	many	TRBJ1-3	CASSLESPYSGNTIYF	TGTGCCAGCAGTTTAGAGAGTCCTTACTCTGGAAACACCATATATTTT
-	TRBV5-1	many	TRBJ1-1	CASSYRRLNTEAFF	TGCGCCAGCAGCTATAGACGGTTGAACACTGAAGCTTTCTTT
TRBD1	TRBV29-1	-	TRBJ2-7	CSVEGSRGIYEQYF	TGCAGCGTTGAGGGTTCCAGGGGGATCTACGAGCAGTACTTC
TRBD1	TRBV25-1	many	TRBJ1-2	CASSATGQGNYGYTF	TGTGCCAGCAGTGCGACGGGACAGGGCAACTATGGCTACACCTTC
TRBD1	TRBV29-1	many	TRBJ2-7	CSVSGQGPHEQYF	TGCAGCGTTTCTGGACAGGGACCTCACGAGCAGTACTTC
-	TRBV12-3/TRBV12-4	-	TRBJ1-1	CASRVPGMNTEAFF	TGTGCCAGCAGAGTTCCGGGGATGAACACTGAAGCTTTCTTT
TRBD1	TRBV6-5	many	TRBJ2-3	CASSPPGTGEYF	TGTGCCAGCTCACCCCCCGGGACAGGGGAGTATTTT
-	TRBV6-5	few	TRBJ2-1	CASSYRRQFNEQFF	TGTGCCAGCAGTTACAGAAGACAATTCAATGAGCAGTTCTTC
TRBD1	TRBV5-1	many	TRBJ2-2	CASSLGQGDTGELFF	TGCGCCAGCAGCTTGGGGCAGGGGGACACCGGGGAGCTGTTTTTT
TRBD1	TRBV25-1	few	TRBJ1-1	CASSDGTELNTEAFF	TGTGCCAGCAGTGACGGGACAGAGTTAAACACTGAAGCTTTCTTT
-	TRBV9	-	TRBJ2-1	CASSVEGPYNEQFF	TGTGCCAGCAGCGTAGAAGGACCCTACAATGAGCAGTTCTTC
-	TRBV4-3	few	TRBJ2-2	CASSHPSTTSTGELFF	TGCGCCAGCAGCCACCCTAGCACGACTAGCACCGGGGAGCTGTTTTTT
-	TRBV7-9	-	TRBJ2-1	CASSPPGLEPNEQFF	TGTGCCAGCAGTCCCCCGGGACTGGAGCCCAATGAGCAGTTCTTC
TRBD1	TRBV5-5	-	TRBJ2-7	CASSPGGIYEQYF	TGTGCCAGCAGCCCAGGGGGCATCTACGAGCAGTACTTC
-	TRBV12-3/TRBV12-4	few	TRBJ2-5	CASSSIGETQYF	TGTGCCAGCAGCTCCATAGGGGAGACCCAGTACTTC